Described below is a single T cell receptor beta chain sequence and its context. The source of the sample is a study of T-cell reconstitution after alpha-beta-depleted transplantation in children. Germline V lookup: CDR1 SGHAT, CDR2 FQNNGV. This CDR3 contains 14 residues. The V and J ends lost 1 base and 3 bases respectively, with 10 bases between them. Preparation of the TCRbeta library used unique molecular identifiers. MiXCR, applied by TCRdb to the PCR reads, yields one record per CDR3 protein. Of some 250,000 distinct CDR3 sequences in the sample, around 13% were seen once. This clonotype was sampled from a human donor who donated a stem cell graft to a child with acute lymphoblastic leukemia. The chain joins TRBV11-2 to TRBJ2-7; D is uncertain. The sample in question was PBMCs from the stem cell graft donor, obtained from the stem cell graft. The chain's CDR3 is CASSLGPGDYEQYF. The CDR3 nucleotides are TGTGCCAGCAGCTTAGGTCCCGGAGACTACGAGCAGTACTTC.